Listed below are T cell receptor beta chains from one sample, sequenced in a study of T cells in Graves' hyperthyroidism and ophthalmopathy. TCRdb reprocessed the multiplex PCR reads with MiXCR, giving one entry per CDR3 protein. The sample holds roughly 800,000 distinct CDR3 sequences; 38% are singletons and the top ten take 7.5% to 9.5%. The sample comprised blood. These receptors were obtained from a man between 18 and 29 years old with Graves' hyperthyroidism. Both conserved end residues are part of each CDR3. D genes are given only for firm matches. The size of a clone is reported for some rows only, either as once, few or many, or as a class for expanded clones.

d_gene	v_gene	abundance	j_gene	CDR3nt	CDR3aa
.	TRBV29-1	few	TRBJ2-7	TGCAGCGTTGAATCGGACTCCACCTACGAGCAGTACTTC	CSVESDSTYEQYF
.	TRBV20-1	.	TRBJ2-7	TGCAGTGCTAGAGATCCGGCCGGGAGCTCCTACGAGCAGTACTTC	CSARDPAGSSYEQYF
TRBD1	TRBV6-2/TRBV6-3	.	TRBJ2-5	TGTGCCAGCAGTTCCTGGACAGGGAAGAAGACCCAGTACTTC	CASSSWTGKKTQYF
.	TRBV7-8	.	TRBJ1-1	TGCGCCAGCAGCCAAGACGATGATTTGAGGGGGAACACTGAAGCTTTCTTT	CASSQDDDLRGNTEAFF
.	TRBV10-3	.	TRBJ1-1	TGTGCCATCAGAGAGGGGACGGTGGCTTTCTTT	CAIREGTVAFF
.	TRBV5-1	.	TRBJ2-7	TGCGCCAGCAGCTTCACAAGGACCTACGAGCAGTACTTC	CASSFTRTYEQYF
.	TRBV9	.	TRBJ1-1	TGTGCCAGCAGCCCCCAGACCACATTGAACACTGAAGCTTTCTTT	CASSPQTTLNTEAFF
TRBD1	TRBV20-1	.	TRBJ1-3	TGCAGTGCTATTAGAATGACAGGGGACGGAAACACCATATATTTT	CSAIRMTGDGNTIYF
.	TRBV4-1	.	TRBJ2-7	TGCGCCAGCAGCCAAGTCGTAGGCTACGAGCAGTACTTC	CASSQVVGYEQYF
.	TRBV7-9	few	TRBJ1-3	TGTGCCAGCAGCTTAGGAAGGGACAACGGTTTTGAAAACACCATATATTTT	CASSLGRDNGFENTIYF
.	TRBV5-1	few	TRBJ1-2	TGCGCCAGCAGCTTCGGGGGGGCTGCCTATGGCTACACCTTC	CASSFGGAAYGYTF
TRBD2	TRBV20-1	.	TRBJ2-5	TGCAGTGCCCGGACTAGCGGGGGGGAAGAGACCCAGTACTTC	CSARTSGGEETQYF